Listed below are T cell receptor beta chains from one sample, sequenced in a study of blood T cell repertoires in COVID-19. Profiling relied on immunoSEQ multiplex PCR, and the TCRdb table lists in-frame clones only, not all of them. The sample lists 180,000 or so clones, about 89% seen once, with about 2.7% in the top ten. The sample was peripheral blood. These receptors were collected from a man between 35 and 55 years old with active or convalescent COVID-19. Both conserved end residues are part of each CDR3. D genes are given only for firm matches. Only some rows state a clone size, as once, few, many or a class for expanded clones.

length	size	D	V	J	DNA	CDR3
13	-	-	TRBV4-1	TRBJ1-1	TGCGCCAGCAGCCAAGCGAGGGGGGGTGAAGCTTTCTTT	CASSQARGGEAFF
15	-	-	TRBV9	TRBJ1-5	TGTGCCAGCAGCGTCGAGGCTCACAACAATCAGCCCCAGCATTTT	CASSVEAHNNQPQHF
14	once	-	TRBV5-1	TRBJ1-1	TGCGCCAGCAGGTACACAGGCATGAACACTGAAGCTTTCTTT	CASRYTGMNTEAFF
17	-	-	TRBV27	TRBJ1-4	TGTGCCAGCAGTTCCACGCCCCCCGGGGGGCTTAGTGAAAAACTGTTTTTT	CASSSTPPGGLSEKLFF
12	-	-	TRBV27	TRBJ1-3	TGTGCCCCAAACGGTTTCGGAAACACCATATATTTT	CAPNGFGNTIYF
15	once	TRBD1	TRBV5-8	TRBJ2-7	TGTGCCAGCAGCTTGGGGACAGGAGGTGTCCACGAGCAGTACTTC	CASSLGTGGVHEQYF
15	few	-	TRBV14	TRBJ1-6	TGTGCCAGCAGCCAACGGAGCTCCTATAATTCACCCCTCCACTTT	CASSQRSSYNSPLHF
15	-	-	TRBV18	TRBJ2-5	TGTGCCAGCTCACCACTCAAGGAGGGTGGAGAGACCCAGTACTTC	CASSPLKEGGETQYF
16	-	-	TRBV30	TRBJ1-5	TGTGCCTGGAGTGTACGTCAGGGGAATAGCAATCAGCCCCAGCATTTT	CAWSVRQGNSNQPQHF
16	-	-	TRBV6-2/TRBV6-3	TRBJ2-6	TGTGCCAGCAGCGAAACAAGATTGACTGGGGCCAACGTCCTGACTTTC	CASSETRLTGANVLTF
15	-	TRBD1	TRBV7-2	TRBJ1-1	TGTGCCAGCAGTTCAGCCGGGACAGGGGAAGTTGAAGCTTTCTTT	CASSSAGTGEVEAFF
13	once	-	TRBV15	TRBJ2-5	TGTGCCACCAGCAGGGCACCCCCGGAGACCCAGTACTTC	CATSRAPPETQYF
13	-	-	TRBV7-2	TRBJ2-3	TGTGCCAGCTGTTCTTTCCGGGGGAATACGCAGTATTTT	CASCSFRGNTQYF
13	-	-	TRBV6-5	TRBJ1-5	TGTGCCAGCAGGGGGGGGTTAAGTCAGCCCCAGCATTTT	CASRGGLSQPQHF
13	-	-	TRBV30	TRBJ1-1	TGTGCCTGGAGTCATGGACGGGATCTGGGTGCTTTCTTT	CAWSHGRDLGAFF
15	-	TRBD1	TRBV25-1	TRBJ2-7	TGTGCCAGCAGGGAGACAGGGGGCAAAGATTACGAGCAGTACTTC	CASRETGGKDYEQYF
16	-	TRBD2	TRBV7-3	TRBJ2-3	TGTGCCAGCAGCCCGGGACTAGCGGGGGGCCAAGATACGCAGTATTTT	CASSPGLAGGQDTQYF
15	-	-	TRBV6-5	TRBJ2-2	TGTGCCAGCATATATGCTTTGGGGGCCACCGGGGAGCTGTTTTTT	CASIYALGATGELFF
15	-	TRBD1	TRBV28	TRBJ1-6	TGTGCCAGCAACCTTCTACAGGGGGGGAATTCACCCCTCCACTTT	CASNLLQGGNSPLHF
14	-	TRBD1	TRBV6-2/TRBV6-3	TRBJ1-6	TGTGCCAGCAGTCTGACAGGGGACAATTCACCCCTCCACTTT	CASSLTGDNSPLHF
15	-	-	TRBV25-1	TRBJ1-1	TGTGCCAGCAGTGCCCGGGAGGGGTCGAACACTGAAGCTTTCTTT	CASSAREGSNTEAFF
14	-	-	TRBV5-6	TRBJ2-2	TGTGCCAGCAGCCTGACAGTGTACACCGGGGAGCTGTTTTTT	CASSLTVYTGELFF